Listed here are 18 T cell receptor beta chains from one sample, sequenced in a study of spatial heterogeneity in lung cancer (dated by TCRdb to the late 2010s). Findings and caveats that apply to the study as a whole: The tumor nonsynonymous mutation count correlated with the number of expanded intratumoral alpha and beta TCRs.

Library creation used 5' RACE. The reads were generated on a NextSeq 500. TCRdb's own reprocessing of the public reads used fastp at Q25 and MiXCR and kept productive beta chains. Every distinct CDR3 protein forms one entry, paired with its most common genes and DNA. The table for this sample lists tens of thousands of distinct CDR3 sequences; approximately 4.3% of them were counted only once. Roughly 9.9% of the sample is in the top ten clones. The time point label, as the study defines it: sample taken at primary tumor resection. For these receptors, no antigen is known. The source was lung tumor tissue, collected at surgery. These receptors were taken from a male donor with early-stage non-small cell lung cancer.

This clonotype came up many times. CDR3 region: CASTALAGGSFSSYNEQFF. The CDR3 region has the DNA TGTGCCAGCACCGCCCTAGCGGGAGGGTCCTTTAGCTCCTACAATGAGCAGTTCTTC. The V call is TRBV12-3 or TRBV12-4, the J call TRBJ2-1, with 12 bases aligning to TRBD2. V lost 7 bases and J lost 0; bases outside the gene matches: 13. The CDR3 runs to 19 residues.

This clonotype was recorded at least ten times. The chain has TRBV2 and TRBJ2-1; D may correspond to TRBD1 or TRBD2 (7 bases each). CDR3 size: 19 residues. Germline V lookup: CDR1 SNHLY, CDR2 FYNNEI. The V end was cut by 1 base, the J end by 0 bases, with 19 bases between. The CDR3 DNA is TGTGCCAGCAGTGAAGGCAGGGGGAGGGGGCGAAGCTCCTACAATGAGCAGTTCTTC. It is translated as CASSEGRGRGRSSYNEQFF.

This clonotype was found many times. The chain carries TRBV6-2 or TRBV6-3 and TRBJ1-6; possible D gene TRBD1, 5 bases. From germline, CDR1 is MNHEY and CDR2 SVGEGT. V was clipped by 4 bases and J by 11 bases, with 18 bases between them. The CDR3 is 15 amino acids. CDR3 coding DNA: TGTGCCAGCAGTTCCCGGGGGAAAGGAAGTGCACCCCTCCACTTT. Encoded protein: CASSSRGKGSAPLHF.

This clonotype came up many times. The V gene is TRBV27, the J gene TRBJ2-7; 9 bases are shared with TRBD1. The CDR3 is made up of 14 amino acids. CDR1 and CDR2 (germline): MNHEY, SMNVEV (reference sequence). Germline trimming cut 7 bases from V and 6 bases from J; bases unmatched to any gene: 10. The CDR3 here is CASNRGQGKSEQYF. DNA of the CDR3: TGTGCCAGCAACAGGGGACAGGGAAAAAGCGAGCAGTACTTC.

The table lists this clonotype with a few counts. This chain links TRBV11-1 with TRBJ2-3; 13 bases are a match to TRBD2. Unmatched junction bases numbered 5, after V lost 1 base and J lost 4 bases. Germline assignment: CDR1 SGHAT and CDR2 FQDESV (reference sequence). This CDR3 has 17 residues. The CDR3 DNA is TGTGCCAGCAGCTTAGGCTTGGGACTAGCGGGATCAGATACGCAGTATTTT. Protein: CASSLGLGLAGSDTQYF.

This clonotype was observed at least ten times. This chain joins TRBV27 and TRBJ2-7, with TRBD1 matching over 7 bases. The CDR3 has 14 amino acids. Germline V gene data show CDR1 as MNHEY and CDR2 as SMNVEV (reference sequence). Trimming cost V 3 bases and J 2 bases; bases outside gene matches: 4. CDR3 in DNA: TGTGCCAGCAGTTTCAAGACAGGGACCTACGAGCAGTACTTC. This encodes CASSFKTGTYEQYF.

This clonotype was detected ten times or more. The chain recombines TRBV6-5 with TRBJ1-2; 8 nucleotides line up with TRBD1. CDR3 length: 14 amino acids. J was trimmed by 4 bases and V by 6 bases; bases with no gene match: 7. Germline V gene sequence: CDR1 MNHEY, CDR2 SVGAGI. This CDR3 reads CASSHGTGGYGYTF. The CDR3 DNA is TGTGCCAGCAGCCATGGGACAGGCGGCTATGGCTACACCTTC.

This clonotype appeared a few times. This sequence joins TRBV29-1 and TRBJ2-7; TRBD1 matches 7 bases. Per germline, CDR1 SQVTM and CDR2 ANQGSEA. J lost 5 bases, V lost 7 bases, and 11 bases had no gene match. The CDR3 is 13 amino acids. The CDR3 here is CSAQTGNPNEQYF. In nucleotides, the CDR3 is TGCAGCGCCCAGACAGGGAACCCCAACGAGCAGTACTTC.

The V call is TRBV6-1, the J call TRBJ2-3; 12 nucleotides match TRBD2. The CDR3 extends over 14 amino acids. V lost 6 bases to trimming and J lost 4 bases; unmatched junction nucleotides: 2. Per the germline V gene, CDR1 is MNHNS and CDR2 is SASEGT. The DNA for the CDR3 is TGTGCCAGCAGCCTAGCGGGGGGGTCAGATACGCAGTATTTT. It yields the protein CASSLAGGSDTQYF.

This clonotype showed up many times. The chain is built from TRBV5-1 and TRBJ2-1; D is undetermined. Deletions cut 4 bases from V and 8 bases from J, with 10 bases between. Germline V gene sequence: CDR1 SGHRS, CDR2 YFSETQ. The CDR3 runs 12 residues. This chain's CDR3 is CASSIGYDEQFF. The CDR3 DNA is TGCGCCAGCAGCATCGGTTATGATGAGCAGTTCTTC.

Concerning this clonotype: A much bigger clone sits one base away, suggesting this may be a read error. The rearrangement joins TRBV7-9 to TRBJ2-2; D unclear. This CDR3 comprises 12 residues. CDR1 and CDR2 (germline): SEHNR, FQNEAQ (reference sequence). The CDR3 sequence: CVSSPVTGELFF. The CDR3 nucleotides read TGTGTCAGCAGCCCAGTGACCGGGGAGCTGTTTTTT. The full variable domain, completed using reference TRBV7-9 and TRBJ2-2, is DTGVSQNPRHKITKRGQNVTFRCDPISEHNRLYWYRQTLGQGPEFLTYFQNEAQLEKSRLLSDRFSAERPKGSFSTLEIQRTEQGDSAMYLCVSSPVTGELFFGEGSRLTVL.

This clonotype was seen repeatedly, ten times or more. V gene TRBV6-2 or TRBV6-3 combines with J gene TRBJ2-1, with 8 bases fitting TRBD2. The CDR3 runs 14 residues. The germline V gene has CDR1 MNHEY and CDR2 SVGEGT. The V gene end was trimmed by 8 bases and the J gene end by 0 bases; junction bases not matched to a gene: 3. CDR3 in amino acids: CASASGSSYNEQFF. CDR3 in DNA: TGTGCCAGCGCCAGCGGGAGCTCCTACAATGAGCAGTTCTTC.

This clonotype was detected many times. This chain joins TRBV29-1 and TRBJ2-2; tentatively, D is TRBD1 or TRBD2 (5 bases each). Between the trimmed V and J ends, which lost 6 bases and 6 bases, there was a span of 17 bases. The germline gives CDR1 SQVTM, CDR2 ANQGSEA. The CDR3 has 14 amino acids. The CDR3: CSVRTRVQAGELFF. The CDR3 region has the DNA TGCAGCGTCCGAACGAGGGTACAGGCCGGGGAGCTGTTTTTT.

This clonotype was found many times. This chain joins TRBV3-1 and TRBJ2-7; possibly TRBD1 for D (6 bases). This CDR3 contains 14 residues. Trimming took off 2 bases at V and 0 bases at J, with 8 bases between the two ends. In germline, CDR1 is LGHDT, CDR2 YNNKEL (reference sequence). DNA for the CDR3: TGTGCCAGCAGCCAACACAGGGACTCCTACGAGCAGTACTTC. Protein: CASSQHRDSYEQYF.

This clonotype was seen repeatedly, ten times or more. The rearrangement joins TRBV7-3 to TRBJ1-1, with 9 bases lining up with TRBD1. CDR1 and CDR2 from the germline V gene are SGHTA and FQGTGA. This CDR3 has 13 residues. The V segment lost 2 bases and the J segment 7 bases; nucleotides outside the gene matches: 2. CDR3 sequence: CASSLGQGLEAFF. The DNA of the CDR3 is TGTGCCAGCAGCTTAGGACAGGGGCTTGAAGCTTTCTTT.

This clonotype was detected many times. The chain has TRBV29-1 and TRBJ2-1, with TRBD1 matching over 7 bases. The CDR3 extends over 16 amino acids. Germline loops: CDR1 SQVTM, CDR2 ANQGSEA. V shed 0 bases, J shed 0 bases, and the junction held 5 bases outside the gene matches. The CDR3 here is CSVEDQGTDSYNEQFF. CDR3 bases: TGCAGCGTTGAAGATCAGGGGACAGACTCCTACAATGAGCAGTTCTTC.

This clonotype was recorded many times. The chain links TRBV27 to TRBJ1-3; weak D call: TRBD1 (5 bases). The CDR3 is 14 residues long. CDR1 and CDR2 (germline): MNHEY, SMNVEV (reference sequence). Trimming took 7 bases from V and 2 from J, leaving 12 bases between them. This chain's CDR3 is CASTYRQTGNTIYF. In nucleotides, the CDR3 is TGTGCCAGCACCTACAGACAGACTGGAAACACCATATATTTT.

In its sample, this clonotype was seen many times. This chain links TRBV20-1 with TRBJ2-7; the D gene is possibly TRBD2 (5 bases). The CDR3 extends over 15 amino acids. V was clipped by 1 base and J by 5 bases, with 18 bases between them. Germline V gene lookup returns CDR1 DFQATT and CDR2 SNEGSKA (reference sequence). CDR3 in amino acids: CSARGGSGSSNEQYF. CDR3 in DNA: TGCAGTGCTAGAGGCGGATCGGGGTCTTCCAACGAGCAGTACTTC.